The TCR beta chain under discussion was sequenced for a study of CD8+CD57+ T cells in acquired aplastic anemia. Study in general: Average DNA yield from sorted CD4+ and CD8+ cells was approximately 3 ug. Study observations and caveats: About 29 sequences, all CD8+ CDR3, were shared between patients and controls. A significant difference in CD8+ Simpson's diversity between patients and controls was not found.

This clonotype was recorded many times. The antigen remains unidentified. Profiling that covered TCR beta VDJ and CDR3 relied on genomic DNA as its template. TCRdb reprocessed the reads via MiXCR and lists one record per CDR3 protein. The sample holds 400,000 to 450,000 distinct CDR3 sequences; 65% to 75% are singletons and the top ten take under 4.5%. Germline V CDR1 and CDR2: SQVTM, ANQGSEA. The CDR3 is 13 residues long. Trimming took off 2 bases at V and 3 bases at J, with 10 bases between the two ends. The chain uses TRBV29-1 and TRBJ2-5; maybe TRBD1 (5 bases). The material sequenced was sorted CD4+, CD8+, or CD8+CD57+ T cells (not recorded which) from PBMCs. This receptor was taken from a human donor in good health, serving as a control. CDR3 amino acids: CSVEIRGKETQYF. The DNA for the CDR3 is TGCAGCGTTGAAATTAGGGGTAAAGAGACCCAGTACTTC. Complete variable domain (other parts from reference TRBV29-1 and TRBJ2-5): SAVISQKPSRDICQRGTSLTIQCQVDSQVTMMFWYRQQPGQSLTLIATANQGSEATYESGFVIDKFPISRPNLTFSTLTVSNMSPEDSSIYLCSVEIRGKETQYFGPGTRLLVL.